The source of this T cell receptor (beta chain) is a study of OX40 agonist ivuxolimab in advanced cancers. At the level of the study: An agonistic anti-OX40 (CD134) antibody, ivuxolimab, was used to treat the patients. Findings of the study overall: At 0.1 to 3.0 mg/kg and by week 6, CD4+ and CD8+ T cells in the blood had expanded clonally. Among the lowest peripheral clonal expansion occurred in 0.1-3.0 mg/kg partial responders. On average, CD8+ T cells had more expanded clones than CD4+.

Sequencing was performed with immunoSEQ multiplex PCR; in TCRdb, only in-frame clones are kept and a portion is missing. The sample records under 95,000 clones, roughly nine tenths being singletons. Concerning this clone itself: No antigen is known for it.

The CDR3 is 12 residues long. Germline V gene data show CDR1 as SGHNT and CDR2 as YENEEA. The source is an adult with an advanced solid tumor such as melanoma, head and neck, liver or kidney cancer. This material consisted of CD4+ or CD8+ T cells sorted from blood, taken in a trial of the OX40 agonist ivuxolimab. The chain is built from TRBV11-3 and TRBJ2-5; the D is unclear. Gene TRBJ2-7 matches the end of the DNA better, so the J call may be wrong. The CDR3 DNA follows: TGTGCCAGCAGCCCGTCGAGCTACGAGCAGTACTTC. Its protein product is CASSPSSYEQYF.